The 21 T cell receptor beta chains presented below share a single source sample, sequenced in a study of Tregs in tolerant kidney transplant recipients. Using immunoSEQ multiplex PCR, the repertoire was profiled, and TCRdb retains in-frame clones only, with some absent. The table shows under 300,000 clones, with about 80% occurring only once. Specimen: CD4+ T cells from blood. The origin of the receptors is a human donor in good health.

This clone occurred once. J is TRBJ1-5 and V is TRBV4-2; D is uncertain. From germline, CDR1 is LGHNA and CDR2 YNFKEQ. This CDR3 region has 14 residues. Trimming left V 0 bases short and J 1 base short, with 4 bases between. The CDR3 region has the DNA TGTGCCAGCAGCCAAGATTCGAGCAATCAGCCCCAGCATTTT. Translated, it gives CASSQDSSNQPQHF.

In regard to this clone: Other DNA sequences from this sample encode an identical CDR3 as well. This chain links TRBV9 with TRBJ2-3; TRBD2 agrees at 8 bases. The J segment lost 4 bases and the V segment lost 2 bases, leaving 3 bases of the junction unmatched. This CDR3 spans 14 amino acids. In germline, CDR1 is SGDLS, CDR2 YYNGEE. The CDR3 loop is CASSVGLAADTQYF. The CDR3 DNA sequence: TGTGCCAGCAGCGTCGGACTAGCCGCAGATACGCAGTATTTT.

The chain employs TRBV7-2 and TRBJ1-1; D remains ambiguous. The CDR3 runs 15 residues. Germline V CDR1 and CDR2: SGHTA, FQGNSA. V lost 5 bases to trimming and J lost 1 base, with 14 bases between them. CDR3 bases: TGTGCCAGCAGCGGATCCGGGCCACCGAACACTGAAGCTTTCTTT. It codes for CASSGSGPPNTEAFF.

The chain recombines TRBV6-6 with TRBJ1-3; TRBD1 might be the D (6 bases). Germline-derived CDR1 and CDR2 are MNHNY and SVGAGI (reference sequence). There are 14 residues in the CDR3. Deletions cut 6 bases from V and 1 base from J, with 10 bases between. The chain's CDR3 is CASRRGVSGNTIYF. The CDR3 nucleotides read TGTGCCAGCAGAAGGGGGGTTTCTGGAAACACCATATATTTT.

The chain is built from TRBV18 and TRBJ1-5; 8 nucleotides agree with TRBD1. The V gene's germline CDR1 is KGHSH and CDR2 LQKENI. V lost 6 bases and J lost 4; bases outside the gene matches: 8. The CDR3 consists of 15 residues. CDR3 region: CASSRRQGRNQPQHF. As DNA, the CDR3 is TGTGCCAGCTCTCGGCGACAGGGGCGTAATCAGCCCCAGCATTTT.

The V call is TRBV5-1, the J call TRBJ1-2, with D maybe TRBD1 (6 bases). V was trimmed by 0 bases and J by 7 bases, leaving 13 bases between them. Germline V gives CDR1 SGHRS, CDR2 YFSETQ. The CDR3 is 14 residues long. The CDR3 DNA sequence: TGCGCCAGCAGCTTGGAGGGGGGCGGCGGTGGCTACACCTTC. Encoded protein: CASSLEGGGGGYTF.

The CDR3 nucleotides are TGCGCCAGCAGTGAGTCAGGGGCAACTAATGAAAAACTGTTTTTT. This codes for CASSESGATNEKLFF. V gene TRBV10-1 combines with J gene TRBJ1-4; a possible D gene is TRBD1 (5 bases). The CDR3 is made up of 15 amino acids. V was cut by 0 bases and J by 0 bases, with 5 bases left in between. The germline CDR1 and CDR2 sequences are WNHNN and SYGVQD (reference sequence).

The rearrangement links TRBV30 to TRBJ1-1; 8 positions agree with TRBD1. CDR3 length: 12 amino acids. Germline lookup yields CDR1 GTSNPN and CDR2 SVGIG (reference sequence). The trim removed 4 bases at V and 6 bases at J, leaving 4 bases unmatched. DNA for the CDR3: TGTGCCTGGACCCAGGGGGCGGCTGAAGCTTTCTTT. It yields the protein CAWTQGAAEAFF.

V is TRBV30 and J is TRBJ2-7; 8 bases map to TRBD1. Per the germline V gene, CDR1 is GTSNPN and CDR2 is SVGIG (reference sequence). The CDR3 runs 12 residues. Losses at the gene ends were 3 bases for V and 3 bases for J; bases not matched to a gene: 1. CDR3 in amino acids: CAWRTGGYEQYF. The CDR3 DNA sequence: TGTGCCTGGAGAACAGGGGGCTACGAGCAGTACTTC.

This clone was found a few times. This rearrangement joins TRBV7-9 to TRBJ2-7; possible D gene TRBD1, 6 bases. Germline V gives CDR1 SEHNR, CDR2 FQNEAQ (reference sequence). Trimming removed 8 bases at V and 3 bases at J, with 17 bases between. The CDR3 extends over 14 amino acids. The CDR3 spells CASGPDRTGYEQYF. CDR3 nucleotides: TGTGCCAGCGGACCTGACAGGACGGGCTACGAGCAGTACTTC.

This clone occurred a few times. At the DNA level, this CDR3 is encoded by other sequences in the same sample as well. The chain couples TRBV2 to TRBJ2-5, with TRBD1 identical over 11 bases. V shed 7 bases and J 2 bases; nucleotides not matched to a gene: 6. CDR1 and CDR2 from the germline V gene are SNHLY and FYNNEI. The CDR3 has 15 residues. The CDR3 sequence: CASTGQGAMQETQYF. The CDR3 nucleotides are TGTGCCAGCACCGGACAGGGGGCTATGCAAGAGACCCAGTACTTC.

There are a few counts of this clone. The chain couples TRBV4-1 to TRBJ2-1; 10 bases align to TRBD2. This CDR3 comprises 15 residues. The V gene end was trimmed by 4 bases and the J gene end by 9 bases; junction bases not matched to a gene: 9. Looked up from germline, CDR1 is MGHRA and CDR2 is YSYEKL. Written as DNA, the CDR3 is TGCGCCAGCAGCCGTCCGGTAGCGGGGGGCAGTGAGCAGTTCTTC. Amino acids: CASSRPVAGGSEQFF.

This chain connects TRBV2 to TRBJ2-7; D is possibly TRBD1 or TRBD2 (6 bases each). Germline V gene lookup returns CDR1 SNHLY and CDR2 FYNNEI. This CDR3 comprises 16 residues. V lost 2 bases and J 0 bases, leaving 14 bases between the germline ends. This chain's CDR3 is CASSERRGASSYEQYF. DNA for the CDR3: TGTGCCAGCAGTGAAAGGAGGGGGGCAAGCTCCTACGAGCAGTACTTC.

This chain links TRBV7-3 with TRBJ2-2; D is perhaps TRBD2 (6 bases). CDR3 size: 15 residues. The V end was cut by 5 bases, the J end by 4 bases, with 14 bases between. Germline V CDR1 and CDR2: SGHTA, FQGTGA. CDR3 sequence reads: CASSEGGAGTGELFF. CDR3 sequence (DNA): TGTGCCAGCAGCGAAGGAGGGGCGGGCACCGGGGAGCTGTTTTTT. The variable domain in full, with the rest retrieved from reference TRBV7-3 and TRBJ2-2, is GAGVSQTPSNKVTEKGKYVELRCDPISGHTALYWYRQSLGQGPEFLIYFQGTGAADDSGLPNDRFFAVRPEGSVSTLKIQRTERGDSAVYLCASSEGGAGTGELFFGEGSRLTVL.

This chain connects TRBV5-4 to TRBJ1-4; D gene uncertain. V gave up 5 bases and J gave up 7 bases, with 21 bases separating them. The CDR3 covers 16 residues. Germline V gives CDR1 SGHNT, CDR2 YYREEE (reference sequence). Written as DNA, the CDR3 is TGTGCCAGCAGTTATACCGGTCTCGCCCGGGGTGAAAAACTGTTTTTT. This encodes CASSYTGLARGEKLFF. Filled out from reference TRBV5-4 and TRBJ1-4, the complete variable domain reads ETGVTQSPTHLIKTRGQQVTLRCSSQSGHNTVSWYQQALGQGPQFIFQYYREEENGRGNFPPRFSGLQFPNYSSELNVNALELDDSALYLCASSYTGLARGEKLFFGSGTQLSVL.

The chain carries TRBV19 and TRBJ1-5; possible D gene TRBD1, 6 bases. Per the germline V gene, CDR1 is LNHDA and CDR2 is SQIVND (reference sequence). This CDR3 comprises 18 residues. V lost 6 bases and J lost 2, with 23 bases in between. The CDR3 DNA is TGTGCCAGTAGGGCCCGGGGGGCTACAAAGCGTGGCAATCAGCCCCAGCATTTT. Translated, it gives CASRARGATKRGNQPQHF.

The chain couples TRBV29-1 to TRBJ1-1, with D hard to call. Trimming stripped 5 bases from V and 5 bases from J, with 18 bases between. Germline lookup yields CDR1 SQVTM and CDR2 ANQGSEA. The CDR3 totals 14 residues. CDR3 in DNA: TGCAGCGTTCGTGGGCGTTATAGGGATACTGAAGCTTTCTTT. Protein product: CSVRGRYRDTEAFF.

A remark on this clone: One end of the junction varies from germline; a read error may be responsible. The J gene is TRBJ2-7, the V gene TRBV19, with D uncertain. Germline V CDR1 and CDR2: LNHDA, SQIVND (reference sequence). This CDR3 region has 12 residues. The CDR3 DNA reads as TGTGCCGGTAGTATAGGTGACTACGAGCAGTACTTC. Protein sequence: CAGSIGDYEQYF. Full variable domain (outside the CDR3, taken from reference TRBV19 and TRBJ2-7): DGGITQSPKYLFRKEGQNVTLSCEQNLNHDAMYWYRQDPGQGLRLIYYSQIVNDFQKGDIAEGYSVSREKKESFPLTVTSAQKNPTAFYLCAGSIGDYEQYFGPGTRLTVT.

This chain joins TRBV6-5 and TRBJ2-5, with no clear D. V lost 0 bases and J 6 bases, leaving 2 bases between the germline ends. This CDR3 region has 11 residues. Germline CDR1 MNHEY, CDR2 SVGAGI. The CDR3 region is CASSYSKTQYF. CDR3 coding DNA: TGTGCCAGCAGTTACTCTAAGACCCAGTACTTC.

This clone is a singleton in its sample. CDR3 protein: CASSLEPPQGFSGNTIYF. In nucleotides, the CDR3 is TGCGCCAGCAGCTTGGAACCCCCACAGGGTTTCTCTGGAAACACCATATATTTT. This chain joins TRBV5-1 and TRBJ1-3; D may be TRBD1 (6 bases). The germline V and J ends were trimmed by 0 bases and 0 bases, with 16 bases remaining between them. The CDR3 runs to 18 residues. Germline CDR1 and CDR2: SGHRS and YFSETQ. The full variable domain, in which reference TRBV5-1 and TRBJ1-3 provide the parts outside the CDR3, is KAGVTQTPRYLIKTRGQQVTLSCSPISGHRSVSWYQQTPGQGLQFLFEYFSETQRNKGNFPGRFSGRQFSNSRSEMNVSTLELGDSALYLCASSLEPPQGFSGNTIYFGEGSWLTVV.

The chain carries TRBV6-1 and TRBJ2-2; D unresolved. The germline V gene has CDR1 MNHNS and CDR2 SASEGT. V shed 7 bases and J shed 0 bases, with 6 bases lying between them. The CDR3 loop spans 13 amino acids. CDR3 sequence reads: CASTSANTGELFF. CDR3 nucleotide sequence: TGTGCCAGCACCTCCGCGAACACCGGGGAGCTGTTTTTT.